The present T cell receptor (beta chain) was sequenced within a study of blood T cells in healthy people across ages. This clonotype was counted ten times or more. This CDR3 contains 17 residues. V was pared by 1 base and J by 0 bases, with 13 bases between. The authors ran a second PCR of roughly 6 to 12 cycles using a sample-barcoded 5' primer and a J-beta primer mix. TCRdb recomputed calls from the 5' RACE reads with MiXCR, one row per CDR3 protein. The sample comprises 650,000 to 700,000 distinct CDR3 sequences, roughly 32% of which are singletons, and 15% rests with the top ten. This chain links TRBV12-3 or TRBV12-4 with TRBJ1-5; D is unclear. The clonotype originates from a woman aged 80 or over in good health. Source material: blood. CDR3: CASSLDGRTHSNQPQHF. CDR3 DNA: TGTGCCAGCAGTTTAGACGGCAGGACCCATAGCAATCAGCCCCAGCATTTT.